The 18 T cell receptor beta chains reported below all come from one sample, sequenced in a study of cytomegalovirus exposure and HLA in healthy donors. 60 Vbeta and 13 Jbeta primers were used in PCR. TCRdb keeps only in-frame clones here, not all; method: immunoSEQ multiplex PCR. Its clone listing holds under 130,000 clones. Sequencing input: PBMCs. The source of these receptors is a man aged 35 to 55 in good health and CMV-seronegative.

The chain combines TRBV5-1 with TRBJ2-2, with 7 bases fitting TRBD1. Germline CDR1 reads SGHRS; CDR2 reads YFSETQ. The length of the CDR3 is 14 residues. The V segment lost 4 bases and the J segment 4 bases; nucleotides outside the gene matches: 4. Here the CDR3 DNA reads TGCGCCAGCAGCCGACAGGGACCCACCGGGGAGCTGTTTTTT. Protein product: CASSRQGPTGELFF.

The chain couples TRBV6-1 to TRBJ1-2, with D hard to call. Trimming stripped 1 base from V and 4 bases from J, with 10 bases between. Germline-derived CDR1 and CDR2 are MNHNS and SASEGT. This CDR3 is built from 14 residues. The CDR3 bases are TGTGCCAGCAGTGAAGGGTACGGAGGCTATGGCTACACCTTC. Residues: CASSEGYGGYGYTF.

The chain uses TRBV30 and TRBJ1-5, with 8 bases fitting TRBD1. The junction had 8 bases not matched to a gene; V was cut back by 1 base and J by 3 bases. This CDR3 comprises 16 residues. Germline V gene lookup returns CDR1 GTSNPN and CDR2 SVGIG (reference sequence). The CDR3 sequence: CAWSAATGDFNQPQHF. CDR3 DNA sequence: TGTGCCTGGAGTGCGGCGACAGGGGATTTCAATCAGCCCCAGCATTTT.

The chain employs TRBV28 and TRBJ2-7; 7 bases match TRBD2. Germline V gene lookup returns CDR1 MDHEN and CDR2 SYDVKM. This CDR3 has 14 amino acids. V was clipped by 4 bases and J by 0 bases; unmatched bases: 3. CDR3 DNA sequence: TGTGCCAGCAGTTGGGAGGGCAGCTCCTACGAGCAGTACTTC. Its translation is CASSWEGSSYEQYF.

The chain combines TRBV11-3 with TRBJ2-1; possible D gene TRBD1, 6 bases. CDR3 length: 14 amino acids. The ends were cut back, 5 bases at V and 3 bases at J, with 11 bases in the middle. The germline gives CDR1 SGHNT, CDR2 YENEEA. The CDR3 reads CASSPNRVYNEQFF. CDR3 sequence (DNA): TGTGCCAGCAGCCCAAACAGGGTCTACAATGAGCAGTTCTTC.

The chain is built from TRBV7-6 and TRBJ1-3; no definite D call. Germline CDR1 is SGHVS and CDR2 is FNYEAQ. The CDR3 extends over 16 amino acids. V lost 1 base and J 0 bases, leaving 10 bases between the germline ends. CDR3 protein: CASSLGSTSSGNTIYF. The CDR3 nucleotides read TGTGCCAGCAGCTTAGGCTCCACTAGCTCTGGAAACACCATATATTTT. Full variable domain (outside the CDR3, taken from reference TRBV7-6 and TRBJ1-3): GAGVSQSPRYKVTKRGQDVALRCDPISGHVSLYWYRQALGQGPEFLTYFNYEAQQDKSGLPNDRFSAERPEGSISTLTIQRTEQRDSAMYRCASSLGSTSSGNTIYFGEGSWLTVV.

The J gene is TRBJ2-1, the V gene TRBV7-2; D gene unclear. With 2 bases removed from V and 6 bases from J, the gap between germline ends came to 14 bases. Germline V gene lookup returns CDR1 SGHTA and CDR2 FQGNSA. CDR3 length: 15 residues. This CDR3 is CASSLLASWSNEQFF. Written as DNA, the CDR3 is TGTGCCAGCAGCTTATTGGCTAGTTGGTCCAATGAGCAGTTCTTC.

The gene calls are TRBV6-6 and TRBJ1-1; 7 nucleotides agree with TRBD1. V was pared by 0 bases and J by 0 bases, with 4 bases of the junction left unmatched. The CDR3 totals 16 residues. Germline V gives CDR1 MNHNY, CDR2 SVGAGI (reference sequence). The CDR3 protein is CASSYSFDRVNTEAFF. CDR3 coding DNA: TGTGCCAGCAGTTACTCCTTCGACAGGGTGAACACTGAAGCTTTCTTT.

In regard to this clone: The same CDR3 can be traced to other DNA sequences in this sample. CDR3 sequence reads: CASSQDSGGTEQYF. CDR3 in DNA: TGCGCCAGCAGCCAAGATTCGGGGGGTACCGAGCAGTACTTC. The rearrangement joins TRBV4-3 to TRBJ2-7, with 7 nucleotides matching TRBD2. This CDR3 has 14 amino acids. Trimming took 0 bases from V and 6 from J; bases not matched to a gene: 5. The germline V gene encodes CDR1 LGHNA and CDR2 YSLEER.

The chain has TRBV9 and TRBJ2-2, with a weak D call TRBD2 (5 bases). The CDR3 has 16 residues. Trimming removed 0 bases from V and 3 bases from J, with 12 bases in between. Germline V lookup: CDR1 SGDLS, CDR2 YYNGEE. The CDR3 DNA reads as TGTGCCAGCAGCGTAGGTCCGGCAGCGGACACCGGGGAGCTGTTTTTT. It specifies CASSVGPAADTGELFF. Together with reference TRBV9 and TRBJ2-2, the CDR3 gives the full variable domain: DSGVTQTPKHLITATGQRVTLRCSPRSGDLSVYWYQQSLDQGLQFLIQYYNGEERAKGNILERFSAQQFPDLHSELNLSSLELGDSALYFCASSVGPAADTGELFFGEGSRLTVL.

The chain uses TRBV11-2 and TRBJ2-1; TRBD1 aligns across 8 bases. From germline, CDR1 is SGHAT and CDR2 FQNNGV. The CDR3 is 15 amino acids. The V segment lost 5 bases and the J segment 1 base; nucleotides outside the gene matches: 4. Here the CDR3 DNA reads TGTGCCAGCAGCCTTGGACAGGGTTCCTACAATGAGCAGTTCTTC. This sequence encodes CASSLGQGSYNEQFF.

This sequence joins TRBV6-1 and TRBJ1-1, with TRBD1 identical over 7 bases. The CDR3 runs to 13 residues. V was pared by 7 bases and J by 11 bases, with 13 bases of the junction left unmatched. Germline-derived CDR1 and CDR2 are MNHNS and SASEGT. CDR3 coding DNA: TGTGCCAGCAACCCCAGGGGGGCGCCTGTCGCTTTCTTT. Translation gives CASNPRGAPVAFF.

The V and J genes are TRBV5-4 and TRBJ2-5; D possibly corresponds to TRBD1 (5 bases). This CDR3 spans 14 amino acids. V was shortened by 4 bases and J by 4 bases, with 14 bases between the two germline ends. CDR1 and CDR2 from the germline V gene are SGHNT and YYREEE (reference sequence). CDR3 nucleotides: TGTGCCAGCAGCGCACCCAGGGTCTCAGAGACCCAGTACTTC. This sequence encodes CASSAPRVSETQYF.

The chain joins TRBV30 to TRBJ2-7, with TRBD1 identical over 9 bases. J was trimmed by 6 bases and V by 0 bases; bases with no gene match: 12. The CDR3 runs 16 residues. Germline CDR1 GTSNPN, CDR2 SVGIG (reference sequence). The CDR3 loop is CAWSVLGTGLSSEQYF. The CDR3 bases are TGTGCCTGGAGTGTACTTGGGACAGGGCTTTCGAGCGAGCAGTACTTC.

CDR3 residues: CASSYSKGGWETQYF. For the CDR3, the DNA is TGTGCCAGCAGTTACTCGAAAGGGGGATGGGAGACCCAGTACTTC. V usage is TRBV6-5 and J usage is TRBJ2-5; D perhaps matches TRBD1 (6 bases). Germline values: CDR1 MNHEY, CDR2 SVGAGI. V lost 0 bases, J lost 5 bases, and 13 bases lay in between. There are 15 residues in the CDR3.

V is TRBV6-1 and J is TRBJ2-7, with D perhaps TRBD1 (5 bases). V was pared by 2 bases and J by 0 bases, with 11 bases between. The germline gives CDR1 MNHNS, CDR2 SASEGT. The CDR3 has 15 amino acids. CDR3: CASSEWQGGSYEQYF. The CDR3 nucleotides are TGTGCCAGCAGTGAATGGCAGGGTGGCTCCTACGAGCAGTACTTC.

The chain couples TRBV27 to TRBJ1-5; TRBD1 agrees at 7 bases. This CDR3 is built from 13 residues. The junction had 2 bases not matched to a gene; V was cut back by 5 bases and J by 4 bases. Germline CDR1 reads MNHEY; CDR2 reads SMNVEV (reference sequence). CDR3 protein: CASSTTGNQPQHF. CDR3 sequence (DNA): TGTGCCAGCAGTACGACAGGGAATCAGCCCCAGCATTTT.

The chain uses TRBV6-6 and TRBJ1-2; 8 bases align to TRBD1. Germline trimming cut 6 bases from V and 2 bases from J; bases unmatched to any gene: 11. Germline CDR1 and CDR2: MNHNY and SVGAGI (reference sequence). The CDR3 runs 16 residues. CDR3 coding DNA: TGTGCCAGCAGCAGGGCAGGGGGCATTTACAACTATGGCTACACCTTC. Protein product: CASSRAGGIYNYGYTF.